Listed below are T cell receptor beta chains from one sample, sequenced in a study of cytomegalovirus exposure and HLA in healthy donors. Repertoires were generated with immunoSEQ multiplex PCR, while TCRdb's copy carries only in-frame clones and drops some. The table shows 150,000 to 200,000 clones, with about four fifths occurring only once. What was sequenced was PBMCs. The source of these receptors is a woman between 40 and 50 years old in good health and CMV-seronegative. Each CDR3 is given with its conserved first and last residue.

TRBV19 11 CASMRDEKLFF
TRBV15 14 CATSRDSGGRGYTF
TRBV19 16 CASSTRDRGIPQPQHF
TRBV6-5 12 CASSRTAGEAFF
TRBV5-1 12 CASSWGGTEAFF
TRBV4-3 17 CASSQDRGNAAQETQYF
TRBV7-2 15 CASSLVGGVNYGYTF
TRBV6-6 13 CASSWTGLEGYTF
TRBV10-3 11 CATRAGETQYF
TRBV7-3 14 CASSPGGTRDTQYF
TRBV19 15 CASRNDRESTDTQYF
TRBV7-2 15 CASSPLAGVYNEQFF
TRBV5-1 13 CASSFHSNTEAFF
TRBV30 17 CAWSPLGAGQNNQPQHF
TRBV7-2 14 CASSSGGQGYGYTF
TRBV25-1 14 CASSEPGAQETQYF
TRBV10-2 14 CASSGTSGYNEQFF
TRBV6-4 14 CASSVGRVNQPQHF
TRBV5-1 14 CASTTPSSADTQYF
TRBV6-1 12 CASSGQGSEAFF
TRBV9 15 CASSGGQGARQPQHF
TRBV7-2 14 CASSLSSWMYEQYF
TRBV27 16 CASSSMTGSGNQPQHF
TRBV29-1 14 CSVQGGVGVGELFF
TRBV5-8 17 CASSLGLAVSSYNEQFF
TRBV27 14 CASSFLGENEKLFF
TRBV29-1 13 CSVGEGRFEKLFF
TRBV6-5 15 CASRSVLAGNTEAFF
TRBV6-6 13 CASRDRVNEKLFF
TRBV4-1 16 CASSQGTRYRTGELFF
TRBV19 17 CASSTDRESSGANVLTF
TRBV23-1 21 CASTPPFSSGPPGQNTGELFF
TRBV19 15 CASSIGSGGNQPQHF
TRBV5-1 13 CASSQTGGNGYTF
TRBV19 15 CASSQLQGNTDTQYF